Below, one T cell receptor (beta chain) is given with its context. Its antigen is as yet unknown. The sample belongs to a study of T cells in localized non-small cell lung cancer. Whole-study findings and limits: Multi-region tumor sequencing was not done, so intratumor heterogeneity could not be excluded. A median 57 of the top 100 tumor clones appeared in adjacent lung. Maximal T cell clonality occurred in uninvolved adjacent lung, with tumor ranking below it. A higher density of T cells in blood coincided with extended overall survival.

This CDR3 is built from 14 residues. Trimming stripped 4 bases from V and 2 bases from J, with 10 bases between. CDR1 is SGHRS, CDR2 YFSETQ, per germline. Sequencing used immunoSEQ multiplex PCR; TCRdb keeps in-frame clones, though not all of them. The data show 550 to 700 clones, about 20% seen once. The specimen was lung tumor tissue, collected before any cancer treatment. The rearrangement links TRBV5-1 to TRBJ1-3; no clear D. The receptor's source is a male donor aged 60 or over with stage I squamous cell lung carcinoma. The CDR3 DNA follows: TGCGCCAGCAGCCCCGACGCGGCTGGAAACACCATATATTTT. This codes for CASSPDAAGNTIYF.